This entry features one T cell receptor (beta chain) sequence. The sample originates from a study of technical replicates of blood from a handful of donors. The germline V gene has CDR1 MNHNS and CDR2 SASEGT. The V end was cut by 5 bases, the J end by 4 bases, with 11 bases between. The CDR3 runs to 13 residues. Clones were sequenced by immunoSEQ multiplex PCR, and TCRdb holds only the in-frame ones, with some missing. The table has more than 70,000 clones, roughly 96% seen once. The rearrangement joins TRBV6-1 to TRBJ1-1, with a possible D match to TRBD1 (6 bases). Sequenced: T cells isolated from PBMCs. The sequence derives from a human donor in good health. This CDR3 is CASSLTGLTEAFF. The CDR3 DNA sequence: TGTGCCAGCAGTCTAACAGGGCTCACTGAAGCTTTCTTT.